Listed below are T cell receptor beta chains from one sample, sequenced in a study of T cell repertoires in cytomegalovirus infection. MiXCR was run by TCRdb on the reads, yielding one entry per CDR3 protein. The sample has hundreds of thousands of distinct CDR3 sequences, 17% seen once; the top ten hold more than 10%. The sample comprised PBMCs. These receptors were obtained from a human donor in good health (CMV status not recorded). Some clones in this sample may be carry-over from other donors' samples. The CDR3 runs from the conserved cysteine through the conserved F or W. The D gene is left open where the match is weak. A clone size is listed for some rows: how often the clone was seen (once, few, many), or a class if it is expanded.

J	D	size	V	CDR3	DNA
TRBJ2-7	-	many	TRBV7-2	CASSLEWHLSYEQYF	TGTGCCAGCAGCTTAGAGTGGCATCTCTCCTACGAGCAGTACTTC
TRBJ1-1	TRBD1	few	TRBV28	CASSLAGTGPNTEAFF	TGTGCCAGCAGTTTAGCCGGGACAGGGCCGAACACTGAAGCTTTCTTT
TRBJ2-1	-	few	TRBV19	CASSTPLKYNEQFF	TGTGCCAGTAGCACACCGTTAAAGTACAATGAGCAGTTCTTC
TRBJ1-2	TRBD1	few	TRBV4-1	CASSRNAGGEAYGYTF	TGCGCCAGCAGCCGGAACGCAGGGGGCGAGGCCTATGGCTACACCTTC
TRBJ1-3	-	many	TRBV7-8	CASRLTGASGNTIYF	TGTGCCAGCAGGCTGACTGGAGCCTCTGGAAACACCATATATTTT
TRBJ1-3	TRBD1	few	TRBV5-4	CASSQQGIRNTIYF	TGTGCCAGCAGCCAACAGGGGATTCGAAACACCATATATTTT
TRBJ2-7	-	few	TRBV5-1	CASSLLEDGTYEQYF	TGCGCCAGCAGCTTGCTAGAAGACGGGACCTACGAGCAGTACTTC
TRBJ1-5	-	many	TRBV7-2	CASSLVGAQPQHF	TGTGCCAGCAGCTTAGTTGGGGCTCAGCCCCAGCATTTT
TRBJ1-2	TRBD1	few	TRBV6-5	CASSWLGEGALDYTF	TGTGCCAGCAGTTGGCTCGGGGAGGGGGCATTAGACTACACCTTC
TRBJ1-5	-	few	TRBV6-2/TRBV6-3	CASSYDISGNQPQHF	TGTGCCAGCAGTTACGACATCTCTGGCAATCAGCCCCAGCATTTT
TRBJ1-5	-	many	TRBV7-2	CASSIDHNQPQHF	TGTGCCAGCAGCATTGACCACAATCAGCCCCAGCATTTT
TRBJ1-1	-	few	TRBV15	CATSRDSRPSGAFF	TGTGCCACCAGCAGAGACAGTCGTCCCTCTGGAGCTTTCTTT
TRBJ2-5	-	-	TRBV20-1	CSAKRGLQETQYF	TGCAGTGCTAAAAGGGGTCTCCAAGAGACCCAGTACTTC
TRBJ1-1	TRBD1	few	TRBV2	CASSGQVPNTEAFF	TGTGCCAGCAGCGGACAGGTCCCGAACACTGAAGCTTTCTTT
TRBJ1-1	TRBD1	-	TRBV2	CASSNRDRDSEAFF	TGTGCCAGCAGTAATAGGGACAGGGACTCTGAAGCTTTCTTT
TRBJ1-1	-	many	TRBV4-2	CASSQDQRRPAIDARAFF	TGTGCCAGCAGCCAAGACCAACGCCGCCCCGCGATCGACGCCCGAGCTTTCTTT
TRBJ2-2	TRBD1	-	TRBV20-1	CSARGTGGRSTGGLFF	TGCAGTGCTAGGGGGACAGGGGGCCGATCCACCGGGGGGCTGTTTTTT
TRBJ1-1	-	many	TRBV5-1	CASSLELGSGNRAFF	TGCGCCAGCAGCTTGGAACTGGGAAGTGGTAATCGGGCTTTCTTT
TRBJ2-3	TRBD1	few	TRBV7-9	CATIDRDSTDTQYF	TGTGCCACCATAGACAGGGATAGCACAGATACGCAGTATTTT
TRBJ1-2	-	few	TRBV7-2	CASSLVGAYGYTF	TGTGCCAGCAGCTTAGTAGGGGCCTATGGCTACACCTTC
TRBJ2-5	TRBD1	many	TRBV11-2	CASSHGQGRETQYF	TGTGCCAGCAGCCACGGACAGGGAAGAGAGACCCAGTACTTC
TRBJ1-1	TRBD1	many	TRBV7-2	CASSPGGWSTFF	TGTGCCAGCAGCCCAGGGGGCTGGTCAACTTTCTTT
TRBJ2-1	-	few	TRBV7-3	CASSLSPATSTEQFF	TGTGCCAGCAGCTTATCCCCCGCGACAAGTACTGAGCAGTTCTTC
TRBJ2-1	TRBD1	few	TRBV4-1	CASSQWTGRFNEQFF	TGCGCCAGCAGCCAATGGACAGGGAGGTTCAATGAGCAGTTCTTC
TRBJ1-4	-	-	TRBV20-1	CSAREGGTREKLFF	TGCAGTGCTAGAGAAGGGGGGACCAGAGAAAAACTGTTTTTT
TRBJ1-5	-	many	TRBV7-2	CASSHDSQPQHF	TGTGCCAGCAGCCATGACAGCCAGCCCCAGCATTTT
TRBJ2-2	-	many	TRBV6-2/TRBV6-3	CASRPGQTITGELFF	TGTGCCAGCAGACCTGGACAGACGATCACCGGGGAGCTGTTTTTT
TRBJ2-7	-	many	TRBV7-9	CASSLGDRWGEQYF	TGTGCCAGCAGCTTAGGAGACAGATGGGGCGAGCAGTACTTC
TRBJ2-3	-	once	TRBV10-3	CAISGQTDTQYF	TGTGCCATCAGTGGGCAGACAGATACGCAGTATTTT
TRBJ1-4	TRBD1	few	TRBV4-1	CASSPAGTGREKLFF	TGCGCCAGCAGCCCAGCCGGGACAGGGAGGGAAAAACTGTTTTTT
TRBJ1-2	-	-	TRBV6-5	CASSWGGGGGYTF	TGTGCCAGCAGTTGGGGCGGGGGCGGTGGCTACACCTTC
TRBJ1-2	TRBD1	few	TRBV3-1	CASSQGGDRGNGYTF	TGTGCCAGCAGCCAAGGTGGGGACAGGGGTAATGGCTACACCTTC
TRBJ2-7	-	-	TRBV6-2/TRBV6-3	CASSYPTYEQYF	TGTGCCAGCAGTTACCCCACCTACGAGCAGTACTTC
TRBJ2-5	TRBD2	-	TRBV28	CASRKPPSGGTRETQYF	TGTGCCAGCAGAAAGCCGCCTAGCGGGGGTACCCGGGAGACCCAGTACTTC
TRBJ2-5	-	-	TRBV2	CASSGGLPRDKETQYF	TGTGCCAGCAGTGGAGGATTACCCCGGGACAAAGAGACCCAGTACTTC
TRBJ2-3	TRBD2	many	TRBV5-5	CASSAPGRGGSTDTQYF	TGTGCCAGCAGCGCACCGGGGCGCGGGGGGAGCACAGATACGCAGTATTTT
TRBJ1-6	-	few	TRBV12-3/TRBV12-4	CASSTQYNSPLHF	TGTGCCAGCAGTACACAGTATAATTCACCCCTCCACTTT
TRBJ2-7	-	-	TRBV20-1	CSASGGPLLGDEQYF	TGCAGTGCTAGCGGGGGACCGCTGCTCGGGGACGAGCAGTACTTC
TRBJ1-2	TRBD1	-	TRBV7-2	CASSYDREVRGYTF	TGTGCCAGCAGCTACGACAGGGAGGTGCGCGGCTACACCTTC
TRBJ1-6	TRBD1	-	TRBV10-3	CAISEFPTLTGVASPLHF	TGTGCCATCAGTGAGTTCCCCACTCTAACAGGGGTAGCCTCACCCCTCCACTTT
TRBJ2-7	TRBD1	few	TRBV18	CASSPGQGAPGEYF	TGTGCCAGCTCCCCCGGACAGGGGGCCCCGGGGGAGTACTTC
TRBJ1-2	TRBD1	-	TRBV7-6	CASSLRPDRANYGYTF	TGTGCTAGCAGCTTACGCCCCGACAGGGCAAACTATGGCTACACCTTC
TRBJ2-5	TRBD2	few	TRBV14	CASSQAGGPGGTQYF	TGTGCCAGCAGCCAAGCGGGGGGGCCCGGGGGGACCCAGTACTTC
TRBJ2-7	-	-	TRBV7-9	CASSLFDSNPFQQYF	TGTGCCAGCAGCTTATTTGACAGCAACCCCTTCCAGCAGTACTTC
TRBJ1-1	-	once	TRBV20-1	CSARAQSGRTNTEAFF	TGCAGTGCTAGAGCCCAATCGGGACGGACGAACACTGAAGCTTTCTTT
TRBJ1-1	-	-	TRBV20-1	CSARSLNTEAFF	TGCAGTGCCCGAAGTCTGAACACTGAAGCTTTCTTT
TRBJ1-5	-	-	TRBV15	CATSREPGQNQPQHF	TGTGCCACCAGCAGAGAACCGGGACAAAATCAGCCCCAGCATTTT
TRBJ2-2	-	few	TRBV3-1	CASTQGRFDTGELFF	TGTGCCAGCACCCAGGGCAGGTTTGACACCGGGGAGCTGTTTTTT
TRBJ2-3	TRBD2	many	TRBV7-8	CASSPWTSGGGDTQYF	TGTGCCAGCAGCCCGTGGACTAGCGGGGGTGGAGATACGCAGTATTTT
TRBJ1-4	-	few	TRBV28	CASSLSPGQSGEKLFF	TGTGCCAGCAGTTTATCCCCGGGACAATCCGGTGAAAAACTGTTTTTT
TRBJ1-2	-	many	TRBV7-2	CASSLGTDYGYTF	TGTGCCAGCAGCTTAGGGACTGACTATGGCTACACCTTC
TRBJ1-4	TRBD1	few	TRBV6-6	CASRRQGGRTNEKLFF	TGTGCCAGCAGGCGACAGGGGGGTAGGACTAATGAAAAACTGTTTTTT
TRBJ2-7	TRBD1	few	TRBV11-2	CASSLGQGTLYEQYF	TGTGCCAGCAGCCTGGGACAGGGGACACTCTACGAGCAGTACTTC
TRBJ1-5	-	few	TRBV23-1	CASIFNQPQHF	TGCGCCAGCATATTTAATCAGCCCCAGCATTTT
TRBJ1-4	-	few	TRBV5-1	CASSRGSGDEKLFF	TGCGCCAGCAGCCGGGGATCGGGGGATGAAAAACTGTTTTTT
TRBJ2-5	-	many	TRBV7-9	CASSLVAATETQYF	TGTGCCAGCAGCTTAGTTGCAGCGACAGAGACCCAGTACTTC